The present entry profiles one T cell receptor beta chain with its context. Sequenced by immunoSEQ multiplex PCR; TCRdb stores in-frame clones only, minus some. Of 270,000 or so clones listed, approximately 85% are singletons. The data originate from a study of blood T cell repertoires in COVID-19. Turning to the study itself: The United States, Italy and Spain provided the acute and convalescent COVID-19 samples. PBMCs, B-cell-depleted T cells, or T cells were the source of the cDNA or gDNA that made up the material.

Participant ages covered about 18 to 90 years across about 22 US areas. Researchers sorted participants into cohorts using their self-reported clinical history. The CDR3 has 14 residues. V gave up 3 bases and J gave up 8 bases; unmatched junction bases: 10. CDR1 is SGDLS, CDR2 YYNGEE, per germline. The clonotype comes from a woman between 50 and 59 years old who had been exposed to COVID-19. The V and J genes are TRBV9 and TRBJ1-2, with 7 bases lining up with TRBD1. The sample comprised PBMCs or T cells enriched from blood (not recorded which). CDR3 in DNA: TGTGCCAGCAGCGCCCGACAGGGAAGGGCGGGCTACACCTTC. Translation: CASSARQGRAGYTF.